This T cell receptor (beta chain) was identified during a study of blood T cell repertoires in COVID-19. Here immunoSEQ multiplex PCR was the method, and the copy in TCRdb shows in-frame clones only, minus some. The sample includes 150,000 or so clones, around 89% of them seen just once. Germline CDR1 and CDR2: SGHVS and FQNEAQ. The CDR3 runs 12 residues. Trimming cost V 5 bases and J 6 bases; bases outside gene matches: 3. The chain carries TRBV7-8 and TRBJ1-1, with 7 bases lining up with TRBD1. The TCR originated in a man aged 18 to 30 with COVID-19, enrolled during active disease. Material for sequencing was peripheral blood. For the CDR3, the DNA is TGTGCCAGCAGCCCAGGGACAGCTGAAGCTTTCTTT. Amino acids: CASSPGTAEAFF.